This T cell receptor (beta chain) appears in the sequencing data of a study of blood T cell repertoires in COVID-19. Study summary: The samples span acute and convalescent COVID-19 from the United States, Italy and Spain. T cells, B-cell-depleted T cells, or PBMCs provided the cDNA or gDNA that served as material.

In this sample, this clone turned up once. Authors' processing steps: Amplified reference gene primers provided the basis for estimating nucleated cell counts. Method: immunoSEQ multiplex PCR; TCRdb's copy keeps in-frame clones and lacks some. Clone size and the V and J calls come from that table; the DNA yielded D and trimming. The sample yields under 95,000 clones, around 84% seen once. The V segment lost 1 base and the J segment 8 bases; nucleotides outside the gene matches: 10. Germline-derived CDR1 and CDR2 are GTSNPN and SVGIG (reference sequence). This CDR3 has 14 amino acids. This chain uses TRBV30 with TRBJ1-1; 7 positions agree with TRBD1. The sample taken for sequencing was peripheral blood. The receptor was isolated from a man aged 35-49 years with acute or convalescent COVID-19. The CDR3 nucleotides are TGTGCCTGGAGTGACTCCCGGACAGGACCCGAAGCTTTCTTT. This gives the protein CAWSDSRTGPEAFF.